This is a list of T cell receptor beta chains from one sample in a study of shared T cell receptors in the human thymus. Data came from immunoSEQ multiplex PCR; TCRdb stores just in-frame clones and leaves some out. The data contain more than 550,000 clones, 75% to 90% of them singletons. The sample was also linked to a second study, of human thymus T cells.

Sequencing was done on a sample of thymocytes. The receptor source for this set is a girl under three years old with a congenital heart defect. Each CDR3 is given with its conserved first and last residue. D genes are given only for firm matches. Expanded clones are given a class, and other clones once, few, many or no size at all.

cdr3_aa,cdr3_nt,v_call,j_call,d_call,clone_size
CASSGDRDRGPDEQFF,TGTGCCAGCAGCGGAGACCGGGACAGGGGGCCCGATGAGCAGTTCTTC,TRBV9,TRBJ2-1,TRBD1,NA
CASSLEGALNTEAFF,TGCGCCAGCAGCTTGGAAGGGGCACTGAACACTGAAGCTTTCTTT,TRBV5-1,TRBJ1-1,NA,NA
CASTLGLAGNEQFF,TGTGCCAGCACCTTAGGACTAGCGGGGAATGAGCAGTTCTTC,TRBV4-2,TRBJ2-1,TRBD2,NA
CAWSAIIHGGTEAFF,TGTGCCTGGAGTGCCATCATACATGGCGGGACTGAAGCTTTCTTT,TRBV30,TRBJ1-1,NA,NA
CASRKGAGDTQYF,TGCGCCAGCAGAAAGGGGGCGGGGGATACGCAGTATTTT,TRBV10-1,TRBJ2-3,NA,NA
CASSPRQGGVYEQYF,TGTGCCAGCAGCCCCAGACAGGGAGGCGTCTACGAGCAGTACTTC,TRBV9,TRBJ2-7,NA,NA
CASSFVTGFAIPLNLYGYTF,TGTGCCAGCAGTTTCGTCACAGGGTTCGCAATACCCTTAAACCTCTATGGCTACACCTTC,TRBV28,TRBJ1-2,NA,few
CASSFCEGIGGYTF,TGTGCCAGCAGCTTTTGCGAGGGAATCGGTGGCTACACCTTC,TRBV5-4,TRBJ1-2,NA,NA
CASRLTGMDEAFF,TGTGCCAGCAGGCTAACAGGTATGGATGAAGCTTTCTTT,TRBV28,TRBJ1-1,NA,NA
CASSQVYLRAREETQYF,TGCGCCAGCAGCCAAGTTTATCTCAGGGCCCGCGAAGAGACCCAGTACTTC,TRBV4-3,TRBJ2-5,NA,NA
CAISESSQGANYEQYF,TGTGCCATCAGTGAGTCCTCGCAGGGGGCGAACTACGAGCAGTACTTC,TRBV10-3,TRBJ2-7,TRBD1,NA
CASSEGSTSSYEQYF,TGTGCCAGCAGCGAGGGCAGTACCAGCTCCTACGAGCAGTACTTC,TRBV7-2,TRBJ2-7,NA,once
CASSRPTGEQFF,TGTGCCAGCAGCCGCCCGACGGGGGAGCAGTTCTTC,TRBV9,TRBJ2-1,NA,once
CASSQRGFSYEQYF,TGCGCCAGCAGCCAGAGGGGGTTTTCCTACGAGCAGTACTTC,TRBV4-1,TRBJ2-7,NA,once
CSAGQGAGGYTF,TGCAGCGCCGGACAGGGGGCTGGTGGCTACACCTTC,TRBV29-1,TRBJ1-2,TRBD1,NA
CASSAHPGTSGGLTYEQYF,TGCGCCAGCAGCGCTCATCCCGGGACTAGCGGGGGCCTTACCTACGAGCAGTACTTC,TRBV5-1,TRBJ2-7,TRBD2,NA
CASSLARPGKDTQYF,TGTGCCAGCAGCTTAGCGCGGCCAGGGAAGGATACGCAGTATTTT,TRBV7-2,TRBJ2-3,NA,once
CASSFDSQETQYF,TGTGCCAGCAGTTTCGACAGTCAAGAGACCCAGTACTTC,TRBV28,TRBJ2-5,NA,NA
CASSLVVNRGSYNEQFF,TGTGCCAGCAGCTTGGTCGTGAACAGGGGATCATACAATGAGCAGTTCTTC,TRBV5-4,TRBJ2-1,TRBD1,NA
CASSLVVGQGCHEQYF,TGCGCCAGCAGCTTGGTGGTGGGACAGGGGTGCCACGAGCAGTACTTC,TRBV5-1,TRBJ2-7,TRBD1,NA
CASSQGQLGEKLFF,TGTGCCAGCAGCCAAGGACAGTTAGGGGAAAAACTGTTTTTT,TRBV5-4,TRBJ1-4,NA,NA
CSPRGSNEQFF,TGCAGTCCCCGGGGGTCCAATGAGCAGTTCTTC,TRBV20-1,TRBJ2-1,NA,NA
CASSDTGTVKETQYF,TGCGCCAGCAGCGACACCGGGACAGTAAAAGAGACCCAGTACTTC,TRBV5-1,TRBJ2-5,TRBD1,NA
CASSVDLTSGIETQYF,TGTGCCAGCAGCGTAGATTTGACGAGCGGTATAGAGACCCAGTACTTC,TRBV9,TRBJ2-5,NA,NA
CASSIRTGCHNSPLHF,TGTGCCAGTAGTATTAGGACAGGCTGCCATAATTCACCCCTCCACTTT,TRBV19,TRBJ1-6,TRBD1,NA
CAWSVPRFVGQRTEAFF,TGTGCCTGGAGTGTACCTCGCTTTGTGGGGCAACGAACTGAAGCTTTCTTT,TRBV30,TRBJ1-1,NA,NA
CASGLATGITEAFF,TGTGCTAGTGGTTTGGCGACAGGGATAACTGAAGCTTTCTTT,TRBV12-5,TRBJ1-1,TRBD1,NA